This T cell receptor beta chain derives from a study of tumor-infiltrating lymphocytes in primary liver carcinoma. Study details: The cohort included men and women aged 30 to 69 years.

The blood RNA (from unsorted whole blood) was obtained, and germline DNA was also extracted. Chronic HBV infection was present in the patients, who were treatment-naive. In regard to this clonotype: Its antigen is not identified.

With a constant-region primer, TCR beta cDNA was made from around 530 ng of total RNA. Sequencing libraries for TCR beta derived from three nested multiplex PCR rounds that used slightly modified ARM-PCR. Rounds one and two of PCR, each of roughly 10 cycles, were primed with TRBV1-TRBV30 forward primers and a C-beta reverse primer. In TCRdb, the multiplex PCR reads were re-called with MiXCR into one record per CDR3 protein. The data show approximately 310,000 distinct CDR3 sequences, with 65% seen just once and roughly 9% held by the top ten. Whole-study findings and limits: Lesser overlap characterized tumor-adjacent and tumor-blood pairs relative to tumor region pairs.

The CDR3 has 12 amino acids. V was cut by 4 bases and J by 1 base, with 5 bases left in between. The V gene's germline CDR1 is SGHKS and CDR2 YYEKEE (reference sequence). The chain uses TRBV5-5 and TRBJ2-5; D is uncertain. The sequencing input was peripheral blood. The sequence was collected from a man aged 40-55 years with primary liver carcinoma and hepatitis B virus infection. The CDR3 DNA reads as TGTGCCAGCAGCGCCTCCCAAGAGACCCAGTACTTC. Translated: CASSASQETQYF.